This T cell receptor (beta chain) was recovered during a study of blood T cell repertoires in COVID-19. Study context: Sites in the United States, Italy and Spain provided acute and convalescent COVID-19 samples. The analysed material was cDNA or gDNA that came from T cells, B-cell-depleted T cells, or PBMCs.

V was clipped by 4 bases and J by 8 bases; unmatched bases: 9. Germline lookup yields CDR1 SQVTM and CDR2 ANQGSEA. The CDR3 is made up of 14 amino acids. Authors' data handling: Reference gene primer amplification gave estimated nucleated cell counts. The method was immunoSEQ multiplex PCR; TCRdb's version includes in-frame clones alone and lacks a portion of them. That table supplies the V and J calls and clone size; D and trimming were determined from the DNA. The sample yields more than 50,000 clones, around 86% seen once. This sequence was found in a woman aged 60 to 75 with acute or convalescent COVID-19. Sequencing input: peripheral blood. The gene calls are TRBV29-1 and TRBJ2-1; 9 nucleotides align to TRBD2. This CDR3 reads CSVAAGGFSDEQFF. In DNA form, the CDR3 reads TGCAGCGTTGCGGCGGGGGGGTTTTCGGATGAGCAGTTCTTC.